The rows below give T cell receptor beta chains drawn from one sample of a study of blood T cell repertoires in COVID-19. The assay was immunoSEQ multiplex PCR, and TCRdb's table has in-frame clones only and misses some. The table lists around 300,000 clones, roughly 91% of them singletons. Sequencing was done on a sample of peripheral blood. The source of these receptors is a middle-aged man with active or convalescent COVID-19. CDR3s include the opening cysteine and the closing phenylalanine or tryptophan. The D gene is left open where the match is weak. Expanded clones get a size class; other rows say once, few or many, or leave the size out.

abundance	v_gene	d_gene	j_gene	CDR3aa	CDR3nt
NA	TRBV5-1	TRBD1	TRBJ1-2	CASRQGVSGLDGYTF	TGCGCCAGCAGACAGGGGGTCTCGGGGCTTGATGGCTACACCTTC
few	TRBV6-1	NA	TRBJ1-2	CASSEFGGFYGYTF	TGTGCCAGCAGTGAATTCGGGGGATTCTATGGCTACACCTTC
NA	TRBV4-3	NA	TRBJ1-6	CASSRREGRDSPLHF	TGCGCCAGCAGCCGCCGAGAGGGTCGAGATTCACCCCTCCACTTT
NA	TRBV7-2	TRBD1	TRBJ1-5	CASSLATGGRGPQHF	TGTGCCAGCAGCTTAGCGACAGGGGGCAGGGGGCCCCAGCATTTT
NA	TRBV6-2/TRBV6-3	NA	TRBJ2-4	CASSLAGENIQYF	TGTGCCAGCAGTTTAGCAGGGGAAAACATTCAGTACTTC
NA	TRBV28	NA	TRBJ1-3	CASTTGGTAGNTIYF	TGTGCCAGCACCACCGGGGGGACTGCTGGAAACACCATATATTTT
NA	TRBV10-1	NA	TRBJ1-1	CASSGTGLNTEAFF	TGCGCCAGCAGTGGTACAGGCCTAAACACTGAAGCTTTCTTT
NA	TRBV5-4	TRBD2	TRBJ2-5	CASSSGLAGGPSQETQYF	TGTGCCAGCAGCTCCGGCCTAGCGGGGGGACCGAGCCAAGAGACCCAGTACTTC
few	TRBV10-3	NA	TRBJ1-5	CAISEGARNQPQHF	TGTGCCATCAGTGAGGGGGCACGCAATCAGCCCCAGCATTTT
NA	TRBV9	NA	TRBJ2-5	CASSAPLPQETQYF	TGTGCCAGCAGCGCCCCCCTCCCTCAAGAGACCCAGTACTTC
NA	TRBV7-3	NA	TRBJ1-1	CASSWGENTEAFF	TGTGCCAGCAGCTGGGGAGAGAACACTGAAGCTTTCTTT
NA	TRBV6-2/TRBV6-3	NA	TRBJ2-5	CASSSRQPQETQYF	TGTGCCAGCAGTTCCAGACAGCCTCAAGAGACCCAGTACTTC
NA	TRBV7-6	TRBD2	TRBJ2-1	CASSFGLAESSYNEQFF	TGTGCCAGCAGCTTCGGACTAGCGGAGAGCTCCTACAATGAGCAGTTCTTC
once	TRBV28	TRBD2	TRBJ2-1	CASSSPGGARYNEQFF	TGTGCCAGCAGTTCGCCGGGGGGGGCAAGGTACAATGAGCAGTTCTTC
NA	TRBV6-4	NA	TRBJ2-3	CASSEADSADTQYF	TGTGCCAGCAGTGAGGCGGACAGCGCAGATACGCAGTATTTT
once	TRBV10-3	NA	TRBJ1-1	CAISEYREGTAFF	TGTGCCATCAGTGAGTACAGGGAGGGAACAGCTTTCTTT
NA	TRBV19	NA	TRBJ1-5	CASSMGHPQPQHF	TGTGCCAGTAGTATGGGACATCCCCAGCCCCAGCATTTT
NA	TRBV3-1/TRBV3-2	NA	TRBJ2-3	CASSPLLSGSDTQYF	TGTGCCAGCAGCCCCCTTCTCAGCGGGTCGGATACGCAGTATTTT
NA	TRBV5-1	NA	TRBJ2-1	CASSPIYNEQFF	TGCGCCAGCAGCCCTATCTACAATGAGCAGTTCTTC
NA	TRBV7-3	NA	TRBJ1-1	CASSISSRDTEAFF	TGTGCCAGCAGCATCTCTTCTAGAGACACTGAAGCTTTCTTT
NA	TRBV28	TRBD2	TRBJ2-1	CASSSIAGISYNEQFF	TGTGCCAGCAGTTCAATAGCGGGCATCTCCTACAATGAGCAGTTCTTC
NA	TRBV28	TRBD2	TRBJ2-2	CASSTLPGTSGQTGELFF	TGTGCCAGCAGTACACTACCCGGGACTAGCGGCCAAACCGGGGAGCTGTTTTTT
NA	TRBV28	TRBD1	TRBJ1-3	CASQGGWDTIYF	TGTGCCAGCCAGGGGGGCTGGGACACCATATATTTT
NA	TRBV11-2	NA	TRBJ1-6	CASRPIRESSLHF	TGTGCCAGCAGACCCATAAGAGAGTCCTCCCTCCACTTT
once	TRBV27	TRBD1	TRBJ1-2	CASSPDRGLWGYTF	TGTGCCAGCAGCCCGGACAGGGGGCTTTGGGGCTACACCTTC
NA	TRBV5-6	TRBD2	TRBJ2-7	CASRTSGSHEQYF	TGTGCCAGCCGGACTAGCGGGAGCCACGAGCAGTACTTC
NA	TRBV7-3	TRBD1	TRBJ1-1	CASSSGQLTEAFF	TGTGCCAGCAGCTCGGGACAGCTCACTGAAGCTTTCTTT
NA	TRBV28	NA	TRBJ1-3	CASSSLGRAGNTIYF	TGTGCCAGCAGTTCCCTTGGCAGGGCTGGAAACACCATATATTTT
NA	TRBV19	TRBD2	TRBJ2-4	CASKASGGESKIF	TGTGCCAGTAAGGCTAGCGGGGGGGAGTCAAAGATCTTC
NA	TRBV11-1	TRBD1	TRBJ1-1	CASSSSRDRVRAFF	TGTGCCAGCAGCTCGTCCCGGGACAGGGTAAGGGCTTTCTTT
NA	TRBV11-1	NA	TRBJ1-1	CASSFGVGTEAFF	TGTGCCAGCAGCTTCGGGGTAGGCACTGAAGCTTTCTTT
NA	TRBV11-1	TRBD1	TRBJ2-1	CASSVPGQGAYNEQFF	TGTGCCAGCAGCGTTCCGGGACAGGGTGCGTACAATGAGCAGTTCTTC
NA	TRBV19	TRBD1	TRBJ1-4	CASGDRATNEKLFF	TGTGCCAGTGGGGACAGGGCAACTAATGAAAAACTGTTTTTT
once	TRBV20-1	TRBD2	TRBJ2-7	CSASRAGTTGLEQYF	TGCAGTGCTAGTAGGGCCGGGACTACTGGATTGGAGCAGTACTTC
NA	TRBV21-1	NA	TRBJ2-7	CASSNLTSGKQYF	TGTGCCAGCAGCAACCTGACGTCAGGGAAGCAGTACTTC
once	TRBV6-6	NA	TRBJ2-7	CASRGGSEQYF	TGTGCCAGCAGAGGAGGCAGCGAGCAGTACTTC
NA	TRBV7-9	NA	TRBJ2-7	CASSLSSYEQYF	TGTGCCAGCAGCTTATCTAGCTACGAGCAGTACTTC
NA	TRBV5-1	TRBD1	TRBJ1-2	CASSLGQGNYGYTF	TGCGCCAGCAGCTTGGGACAGGGTAACTATGGCTACACCTTC
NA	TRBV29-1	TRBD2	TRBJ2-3	CSGGGRTDTQYF	TGCAGCGGGGGGGGGAGGACAGATACGCAGTATTTT
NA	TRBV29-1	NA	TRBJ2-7	CSVRKGAAYEQYF	TGCAGCGTTAGGAAAGGGGCGGCCTACGAGCAGTACTTC
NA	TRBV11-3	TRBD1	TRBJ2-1	CASSLDGDRGFDEQFF	TGTGCCAGCAGCTTAGATGGGGACAGGGGTTTCGATGAGCAGTTCTTC
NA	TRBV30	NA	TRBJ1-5	CAWSEQGEGAQHF	TGTGCCTGGAGTGAACAGGGAGAAGGGGCCCAGCATTTT
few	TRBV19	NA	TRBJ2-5	CASRDRGGSETQYF	TGTGCCAGCAGAGACCGAGGGGGTTCAGAGACCCAGTACTTC
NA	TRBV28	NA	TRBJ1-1	CATGGPPNTEAFF	TGTGCCACCGGGGGGCCCCCGAACACTGAAGCTTTCTTT
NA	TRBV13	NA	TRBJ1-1	CASSFGTTNTEAFF	TGTGCCAGCAGCTTCGGGACAACGAACACTGAAGCTTTCTTT
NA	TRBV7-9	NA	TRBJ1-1	CASSFTGRVMNTEAFF	TGTGCCAGCAGCTTCACCGGGAGAGTCATGAACACTGAAGCTTTCTTT
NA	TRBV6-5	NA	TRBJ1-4	CASSPKLATNEKLFF	TGTGCCAGCAGTCCTAAGCTTGCAACTAATGAAAAACTGTTTTTT
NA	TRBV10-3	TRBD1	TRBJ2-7	CAIRGGTGPYEQYF	TGTGCCATCAGGGGGGGGACAGGGCCCTACGAGCAGTACTTC
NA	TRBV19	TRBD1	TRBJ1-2	CASSPTGIRGYTF	TGTGCCAGTAGTCCGACAGGGATAAGGGGCTACACCTTC
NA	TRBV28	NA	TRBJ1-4	CASSIPGKRGEKLFF	TGTGCCAGCAGTATTCCAGGGAAACGCGGTGAAAAACTGTTTTTT
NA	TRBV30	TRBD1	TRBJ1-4	CAWSATRQGFGKLFF	TGTGCCTGGAGTGCAACCAGACAGGGGTTCGGAAAACTGTTTTTT
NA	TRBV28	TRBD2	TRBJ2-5	CASSLEDWTSGSKETQYF	TGTGCCAGCAGTTTAGAGGATTGGACTAGCGGGAGTAAGGAGACCCAGTACTTC
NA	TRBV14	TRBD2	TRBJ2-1	CASSPLAGGPGNEQFF	TGTGCCAGCAGCCCCTTAGCGGGAGGGCCGGGAAATGAGCAGTTCTTC
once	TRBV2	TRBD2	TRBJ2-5	CASSYGLAGVETQYF	TGTGCCAGCAGTTATGGACTAGCGGGAGTCGAGACCCAGTACTTC
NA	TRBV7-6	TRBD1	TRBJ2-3	CASSSPDRADTQYF	TGTGCCAGCAGCTCCCCGGACAGGGCGGATACGCAGTATTTT
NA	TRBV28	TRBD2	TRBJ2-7	CASSLWAGDPYEQYF	TGTGCCAGCAGTTTATGGGCGGGGGACCCCTACGAGCAGTACTTC